These T cell receptor beta chains were read from a single sample in a study of T cell responses to AZD1222 COVID-19 vaccine. TCRdb's copy holds only in-frame clones and misses some; the assay was immunoSEQ multiplex PCR. Among 150,000 to 200,000 clones listed, just over 85% were seen once. The sample here was peripheral blood, taken on day 0 of AZD1222 vaccination. The source is an adult in good health. Each CDR3 is given with its conserved first and last residue. The D gene is left open where the match is weak. Only part of the rows carry a size: once, few, many, or a class if the clone is expanded.

d_gene,j_gene,abundance,v_gene,CDR3aa,CDR3nt
NA,TRBJ1-1,NA,TRBV28,CAAGGGGEAFF,TGTGCCGCCGGAGGTGGGGGTGAAGCTTTCTTT
NA,TRBJ1-2,NA,TRBV7-2,CASSVQGIEGYTF,TGTGCCAGCAGCGTTCAGGGTATCGAGGGCTACACCTTC
TRBD2,TRBJ2-7,NA,TRBV12-3/TRBV12-4,CASRIDGRNEQYF,TGTGCCAGCAGGATCGACGGGAGGAACGAGCAGTACTTC
TRBD1,TRBJ1-5,NA,TRBV6-5,CASRPTGGGQPQHF,TGTGCCAGCAGACCAACAGGGGGCGGGCAGCCCCAGCATTTT
NA,TRBJ2-5,NA,TRBV2,CASSELRVETQYF,TGTGCCAGCAGTGAGCTCAGGGTGGAGACCCAGTACTTC
NA,TRBJ2-7,once,TRBV4-1,CASSDGQPYEQYF,TGCGCCAGCAGCGACGGACAGCCATACGAGCAGTACTTC
NA,TRBJ2-2,NA,TRBV9,CASNAGDHTGELFF,TGTGCCAGCAATGCCGGGGACCACACCGGGGAGCTGTTTTTT
NA,TRBJ1-6,few,TRBV5-4,CASSLTGTSNSPLHF,TGTGCCAGCAGCTTGACAGGGACCAGTAATTCACCCCTCCACTTT
NA,TRBJ1-1,NA,TRBV10-3,CAISLGEGATEAFF,TGTGCCATCAGCCTCGGTGAAGGGGCCACTGAAGCTTTCTTT
TRBD1,TRBJ2-4,NA,TRBV11-3,CASSVTGDPKNIQYF,TGTGCCAGCAGCGTTACAGGGGATCCCAAAAACATTCAGTACTTC
NA,TRBJ1-4,NA,TRBV28,CASSQTRDTLNEKLFF,TGTGCCAGCAGTCAAACCCGGGACACACTTAATGAAAAACTGTTTTTT
NA,TRBJ1-2,NA,TRBV9,CASTETGTTYGYTF,TGTGCCAGCACCGAAACCGGGACCACCTATGGCTACACCTTC
NA,TRBJ2-5,NA,TRBV7-2,CASSPRTGLETQYF,TGTGCCAGCAGCCCCAGGACGGGGTTGGAGACCCAGTACTTC